This TCR beta chain derives from a study of T cell responses to AZD1222 COVID-19 vaccine. Produced via immunoSEQ multiplex PCR; TCRdb's table is partial and in-frame only. The sample contains about 170,000 clones, roughly 89% of which appear only once. Germline CDR1 and CDR2: SQVTM and ANQGSEA. The V gene lost 3 bases and the J gene lost 1 base, with 12 bases spanning the gap. The CDR3 has 14 amino acids. The TCR was taken from an adult who received the AZD1222 COVID-19 vaccine. The sample was peripheral blood, taken 28 days after the second AZD1222 dose. The chain has TRBV29-1 and TRBJ1-1; D is uncertain. CDR3 DNA: TGCAGCGTTGACCACGTACCGGGGAACACTGAAGCTTTCTTT. Its protein is CSVDHVPGNTEAFF.